Listed below are T cell receptor beta chains from one sample, sequenced in a study of blood T cell repertoires in COVID-19. Generated by immunoSEQ multiplex PCR, the TCRdb table keeps only in-frame clones and is missing some. Counted here are about 200,000 clones, approximately 86% occurring once; the ten biggest clones make up about 4.7%. Sequenced material: PBMCs or T cells enriched from blood (not recorded which). Source of these receptors: a young woman who had been exposed to COVID-19. Each CDR3 is given with its conserved first and last residue. D genes are given only for firm matches. Only some rows state a clone size, as once, few, many or a class for expanded clones.

NA	TRBV2	few	TRBJ1-5	CASSVSPRNQPQHF	TGTGCCAGCAGTGTATCCCCTCGCAATCAGCCCCAGCATTTT
TRBD2	TRBV2	NA	TRBJ2-1	CASSVMTSGARSSYNEQFF	TGTGCCAGCAGTGTCATGACTAGCGGGGCACGTTCCTCCTACAATGAGCAGTTCTTC
TRBD2	TRBV3-1/TRBV3-2	once	TRBJ2-2	CASSQRGGATGELFF	TGTGCCAGCAGCCAGCGCGGGGGGGCCACCGGGGAGCTGTTTTTT
NA	TRBV2	NA	TRBJ2-7	CASSEWRHYEQYF	TGTGCCAGCAGTGAATGGCGGCACTACGAGCAGTACTTC
NA	TRBV6-5	NA	TRBJ2-1	CASRQSNEQFF	TGTGCCAGCAGACAGAGCAATGAGCAGTTCTTC
NA	TRBV7-9	NA	TRBJ2-7	CASSYGQSYEQYF	TGTGCCAGCAGCTATGGACAGTCCTACGAGCAGTACTTC
NA	TRBV2	NA	TRBJ1-2	CASIARERNYGYTF	TGTGCCAGCATCGCCAGGGAAAGGAACTATGGCTACACCTTC
TRBD1	TRBV25-1	NA	TRBJ1-4	CASSPSDRGDEKLFF	TGTGCCAGCAGTCCCTCGGACAGGGGAGATGAAAAACTGTTTTTT
TRBD1	TRBV4-1	NA	TRBJ1-1	CASSQSSTGGTEAFF	TGCGCCAGCAGCCAGTCCTCAACAGGGGGCACTGAAGCTTTCTTT
TRBD1	TRBV27	NA	TRBJ1-1	CASSSPTGMNTEAFF	TGTGCCAGCAGTTCGCCGACAGGGATGAACACTGAAGCTTTCTTT
TRBD1	TRBV30	NA	TRBJ1-1	CAWSLARTGATEAFF	TGTGCCTGGAGTTTGGCAAGGACAGGGGCCACTGAAGCTTTCTTT
NA	TRBV27	NA	TRBJ2-4	CASTKISGVAKNIQYF	TGTGCCAGCACGAAAATAAGCGGCGTAGCCAAAAACATTCAGTACTTC
NA	TRBV2	once	TRBJ1-1	CASSERFEAFF	TGTGCCAGCAGTGAACGGTTTGAAGCTTTCTTT
TRBD1	TRBV5-1	NA	TRBJ2-2	CASSRDRAAGTGELFF	TGCGCCAGCAGCCGGGACAGGGCCGCAGGTACCGGGGAGCTGTTTTTT
NA	TRBV6-5	NA	TRBJ1-1	CASSYSLEGSNTEAFF	TGTGCCAGCAGTTACTCGTTGGAGGGATCCAACACTGAAGCTTTCTTT
NA	TRBV19	NA	TRBJ1-4	CASSQTVRNEKLFF	TGTGCCAGTAGTCAGACAGTGAGAAATGAAAAACTGTTTTTT
TRBD1	TRBV6-1	NA	TRBJ1-5	CASSEIGQGTLFGNQPQHF	TGTGCCAGCAGTGAAATAGGACAGGGGACCCTATTCGGCAATCAGCCCCAGCATTTT
NA	TRBV4-1	NA	TRBJ1-3	CASSQDGAVRFSSGNTIYF	TGCGCCAGCAGCCAAGATGGGGCAGTCCGATTCAGCTCTGGAAACACCATATATTTT
NA	TRBV6-5	NA	TRBJ1-6	CAGTVNVNSPLHF	TGTGCCGGCACAGTCAATGTTAATTCACCCCTCCACTTT
NA	TRBV7-8	once	TRBJ1-5	CASSLASGVRGNQPQHF	TGTGCCAGCAGCTTAGCCAGTGGAGTTCGGGGCAATCAGCCCCAGCATTTT
TRBD1	TRBV5-4	once	TRBJ1-3	CASSMDRTISGNTIYF	TGTGCCAGCAGTATGGACAGGACTATCTCTGGAAACACCATATATTTT
NA	TRBV10-3	NA	TRBJ1-2	CAIANRDYSYGYTF	TGTGCCATCGCAAACAGGGATTATTCCTATGGCTACACCTTC
NA	TRBV2	NA	TRBJ1-3	CAIRPRGKGNTIYF	TGTGCCATCCGCCCCAGGGGTAAAGGAAACACCATATATTTT
NA	TRBV9	NA	TRBJ1-3	CASSVAPLGNTIYF	TGTGCCAGCAGCGTAGCCCCTCTTGGAAACACCATATATTTT
NA	TRBV5-4	NA	TRBJ2-7	CASSLGRGPHEQYF	TGTGCCAGCAGCTTGGGCAGGGGACCCCACGAGCAGTACTTC
NA	TRBV7-9	NA	TRBJ2-7	CASSLVGRTNSYEQYF	TGTGCCAGCAGCTTAGTGGGCCGGACAAACTCCTACGAGCAGTACTTC
NA	TRBV5-1	NA	TRBJ2-7	CASSHRQGSYEQYF	TGCGCCAGCAGTCATAGGCAAGGGAGCTACGAGCAGTACTTC
NA	TRBV10-3	NA	TRBJ1-5	CAISELIDNSNQPQHF	TGTGCCATCAGTGAATTGATAGACAATAGCAATCAGCCCCAGCATTTT
NA	TRBV12-3/TRBV12-4	NA	TRBJ1-5	CASSFTADQPQHF	TGTGCCAGCAGTTTCACTGCCGATCAGCCCCAGCATTTT
NA	TRBV15	NA	TRBJ1-2	CATSRDSYGYTF	TGTGCCACCAGCAGGGACAGCTATGGCTACACCTTC
NA	TRBV30	NA	TRBJ1-1	CAWSVQGDTEAFF	TGTGCCTGGAGTGTACAGGGCGACACTGAAGCTTTCTTT
TRBD2	TRBV6-1	NA	TRBJ2-5	CASSDFLGTNIQETQYF	TGTGCCAGCAGTGATTTTTTGGGGACTAATATTCAAGAGACCCAGTACTTC
NA	TRBV18	NA	TRBJ1-2	CASSPTGGRDGYTF	TGTGCCAGCTCACCTACGGGGGGAAGAGATGGCTACACCTTC
TRBD1	TRBV19	NA	TRBJ1-2	CASTWDREGYGYTF	TGTGCCAGTACTTGGGACAGGGAAGGCTATGGCTACACCTTC
NA	TRBV10-3	few	TRBJ1-1	CAITPRRGPSQMNTEAFF	TGTGCCATCACCCCCCGACGGGGTCCATCCCAGATGAACACTGAAGCTTTCTTT
NA	TRBV5-1	few	TRBJ2-1	CASSLAATGEQFF	TGCGCCAGCAGCTTAGCAGCGACCGGTGAGCAGTTCTTC
TRBD2	TRBV10-1	NA	TRBJ2-1	CASRGLAGAPNNEQFF	TGCGCCAGCAGAGGACTAGCGGGAGCTCCTAACAATGAGCAGTTCTTC
TRBD1	TRBV11-2	few	TRBJ1-2	CASSPPGQGYYGYTF	TGTGCCAGCAGCCCGCCGGGACAGGGATACTATGGCTACACCTTC
TRBD1	TRBV2	NA	TRBJ1-3	CALAGQGPSGNTIYF	TGTGCCCTCGCGGGACAGGGGCCTTCGGGAAACACCATATATTTT
TRBD1	TRBV5-6	once	TRBJ2-7	CASSLASLPPGQGLGKYF	TGTGCCAGCAGCTTGGCAAGTCTCCCCCCGGGACAGGGACTTGGGAAGTACTTC
TRBD1	TRBV19	NA	TRBJ1-5	CATRGTAGWGPQHF	TGTGCCACCAGGGGGACAGCTGGTTGGGGGCCCCAGCATTTT
NA	TRBV18	NA	TRBJ1-2	CASSPGTPINNYGYTF	TGTGCCAGCTCACCGGGCACTCCGATAAATAACTATGGCTACACCTTC
NA	TRBV28	NA	TRBJ2-7	CASSEEGLEQYF	TGTGCCAGCAGCGAGGAGGGACTCGAGCAGTACTTC
NA	TRBV5-1	NA	TRBJ2-6	CASSLAGPGANVLTF	TGCGCCAGCAGCTTGGCAGGGCCCGGGGCCAACGTCCTGACTTTC
NA	TRBV28	NA	TRBJ1-2	CASRPGLSYGYTF	TGTGCCAGCAGGCCGGGACTGAGCTATGGCTACACCTTC
TRBD2	TRBV10-3	NA	TRBJ2-1	CAISSRLAGGTNEQFF	TGTGCCATCAGTTCCAGACTAGCGGGGGGCACCAATGAGCAGTTCTTC
NA	TRBV24-1	NA	TRBJ2-3	CATSSERVNTDTQYF	TGTGCCACCAGTTCGGAGAGAGTGAACACAGATACGCAGTATTTT
TRBD2	TRBV7-2	NA	TRBJ2-7	CASSLDSGGLPYEQYF	TGTGCCAGCAGCCTCGATAGCGGGGGGCTTCCCTACGAGCAGTACTTC
NA	TRBV10-2	NA	TRBJ2-2	CASSPGRDGTGELFF	TGCGCCAGCAGCCCGGGCAGGGATGGCACCGGGGAGCTGTTTTTT